These T cell receptor beta chains were read from a single sample in a study of T-cell memory formation after mild COVID-19. Each CDR3 protein gets one entry after TCRdb re-called the 5' RACE reads with MiXCR. The table records 400,000 to 550,000 distinct CDR3 sequences, 20% to 30% of them present only once. The source material was PBMCs or a T cell subset sorted from them (not recorded which). The receptors originated from an adult woman who had mild COVID-19 (a few samples of this study predate the infection). Cell type and time point are not known. The CDR3 runs from the conserved cysteine through the conserved F or W. A D gene is named only where the DNA matches it firmly. For some rows the clone size is stated as once, few or many, or as a class when expanded; others skip it.

-	TRBD1	TRBV29-1	TRBJ2-3	CSVSGGTGATDTQYF	TGCAGCGTCTCCGGTGGGACAGGGGCCACAGATACGCAGTATTTT
few	-	TRBV20-1	TRBJ2-1	CSADQQGGWNREQFF	TGCAGTGCAGATCAACAGGGAGGTTGGAATCGTGAGCAGTTCTTC
-	-	TRBV7-3	TRBJ2-7	CALLRDEQYF	TGTGCCCTTCTGAGAGACGAGCAGTACTTC
-	TRBD2	TRBV6-5	TRBJ2-7	CASSKGLAGYEQYF	TGTGCCAGCAGTAAGGGACTAGCGGGCTACGAGCAGTACTTC
-	-	TRBV12-3/TRBV12-4	TRBJ2-3	CASSLGTMMGPDTQYF	TGTGCCAGCAGTTTGGGGACCATGATGGGCCCAGATACGCAGTATTTT
many	-	TRBV5-4	TRBJ2-7	CASSPPGAGTIEEQYF	TGTGCCAGCAGCCCCCCTGGGGCGGGGACGATTGAGGAGCAGTACTTC
-	-	TRBV24-1	TRBJ2-1	CATSEHTGGDYNEQFF	TGTGCCACCAGTGAGCACACAGGGGGGGACTACAATGAGCAGTTCTTC
-	-	TRBV14	TRBJ2-5	CASSQFGEETQYF	TGTGCCAGCAGCCAGTTCGGAGAAGAGACCCAGTACTTC
-	-	TRBV20-1	TRBJ1-2	CSALQGYGYTF	TGCAGTGCTTTACAGGGTTATGGCTACACCTTC
-	-	TRBV11-3	TRBJ2-1	CASSLDSRNEQFF	TGTGCCAGCAGCTTAGATAGTCGGAATGAGCAGTTCTTC
few	TRBD1	TRBV6-5	TRBJ2-1	CASSPFLSGQGYEQFF	TGTGCCAGCAGTCCCTTTCTTTCGGGACAGGGGTATGAGCAGTTCTTC
-	TRBD1	TRBV6-5	TRBJ1-1	CASSYRDRAMNTEAFF	TGTGCCAGCAGTTACCGAGACAGGGCTATGAACACTGAAGCTTTCTTT
-	-	TRBV20-1	TRBJ2-7	CSARGRTAYEQYF	TGCAGTGCTAGAGGGCGGACAGCCTACGAGCAGTACTTC
few	-	TRBV2	TRBJ2-7	CASSEQDSYEQYF	TGTGCCAGCAGTGAACAGGACTCCTACGAGCAGTACTTC
-	TRBD2	TRBV4-1	TRBJ2-7	CASSQALRAGAYEQYF	TGCGCCAGCAGCCAAGCCCTCAGGGCGGGGGCCTACGAGCAGTACTTC
-	-	TRBV5-5	TRBJ2-7	CASSSDDGAYEQYF	TGTGCCAGCAGCTCGGACGACGGAGCCTACGAGCAGTACTTC
-	-	TRBV5-5	TRBJ1-6	CASSPYNSPLHF	TGTGCCAGCAGCCCCTATAATTCACCCCTCCACTTT
-	TRBD2	TRBV7-2	TRBJ2-2	CASSLALAGNTGELFF	TGTGCCAGCAGCTTAGCGCTAGCGGGGAACACCGGGGAGCTGTTTTTT
few	-	TRBV3-1	TRBJ2-7	CASSQAQGSYEQYF	TGTGCCAGCAGCCAAGCGCAGGGATCCTACGAGCAGTACTTC
few	TRBD2	TRBV7-2	TRBJ2-1	CASTRTSPPPGEQFF	TGTGCCAGCACCAGGACTAGCCCTCCTCCCGGTGAGCAGTTCTTC
few	-	TRBV10-3	TRBJ2-3	CAISDPGPDTQYF	TGTGCCATCAGTGATCCGGGGCCAGATACGCAGTATTTT
-	TRBD1	TRBV5-1	TRBJ2-2	CASSSIDRVRTGELFF	TGCGCCAGCAGCTCTATCGACAGGGTTAGGACCGGGGAGCTGTTTTTT
few	-	TRBV6-2/TRBV6-3	TRBJ2-1	CASSAPGTREQFF	TGTGCCAGCAGTGCCCCCGGGACGCGTGAGCAGTTCTTC
-	TRBD2	TRBV11-2	TRBJ2-3	CASSLVVFPSGSSTDTQYF	TGTGCCAGCAGCTTAGTCGTTTTTCCTAGCGGGAGTAGCACAGATACGCAGTATTTT
few	-	TRBV7-2	TRBJ2-1	CASSGIGAVGNEQFF	TGTGCCAGCAGCGGAATTGGGGCGGTCGGAAATGAGCAGTTCTTC
many	TRBD1	TRBV12-3/TRBV12-4	TRBJ1-4	CASYRQGDWKLFF	TGTGCCAGCTACCGACAGGGAGATTGGAAACTGTTTTTT
-	TRBD2	TRBV6-5	TRBJ2-5	CASSYFPGGPGETQYF	TGTGCCAGCAGTTACTTTCCGGGAGGGCCGGGGGAGACCCAGTACTTC
-	TRBD2	TRBV7-2	TRBJ2-2	CASSFSLAGGEELFF	TGTGCCAGCAGCTTCTCACTAGCGGGAGGGGAGGAGCTGTTTTTT
-	TRBD2	TRBV10-3	TRBJ2-1	CAISEALGLASDEQFF	TGTGCCATCAGTGAGGCCCTCGGACTAGCGAGCGATGAGCAGTTCTTC
few	-	TRBV12-3/TRBV12-4	TRBJ2-7	CASRIQGLTYEQYF	TGTGCCAGCAGGATACAGGGTCTAACCTACGAGCAGTACTTC
few	TRBD1	TRBV7-2	TRBJ1-5	CASSPGGLGQPQHF	TGTGCCAGCAGCCCAGGGGGTTTGGGTCAGCCCCAGCATTTT
-	-	TRBV5-1	TRBJ2-7	CASSVEGQVFYEQYF	TGCGCCAGCAGCGTAGAGGGACAAGTATTCTACGAGCAGTACTTC
few	-	TRBV7-9	TRBJ2-7	CASTRSGLYEQYF	TGTGCCAGCACTCGGTCAGGTCTCTACGAGCAGTACTTC
-	TRBD1	TRBV7-9	TRBJ2-7	CASSPGTASSYEQYF	TGTGCCAGCAGCCCAGGGACAGCTTCCTCCTACGAGCAGTACTTC
few	-	TRBV5-1	TRBJ2-1	CASRPTGGSSYNEQFF	TGCGCCAGCAGACCGACAGGTGGAAGCTCCTACAATGAGCAGTTCTTC
many	TRBD2	TRBV5-4	TRBJ2-5	CAVGGSYLQETQYF	TGTGCAGTGGGGGGGTCATACCTCCAAGAGACCCAGTACTTC
few	TRBD1	TRBV7-8	TRBJ1-1	CVLGGRYSNTEAFF	TGTGTTTTAGGGGGCAGATATTCGAACACTGAAGCTTTCTTT
-	TRBD2	TRBV7-3	TRBJ2-7	CASSFTVASGIAEQYF	TGTGCCAGCAGCTTCACAGTGGCTAGCGGGATAGCCGAGCAGTACTTC
few	-	TRBV7-8	TRBJ2-1	CASSPNHREGNEQFF	TGTGCCAGCAGCCCAAACCACAGGGAGGGCAATGAGCAGTTCTTC
few	-	TRBV7-3	TRBJ2-5	CASSPIAGETQYF	TGTGCCAGCAGCCCGATAGCCGGGGAGACCCAGTACTTC
-	-	TRBV29-1	TRBJ1-2	CSVEAGGEVYGYTF	TGCAGCGTTGAAGCCGGGGGAGAGGTATATGGCTACACCTTC
-	TRBD1	TRBV6-2/TRBV6-3	TRBJ2-3	CASSGPGQGSDTQYF	TGTGCCAGCAGTGGGCCGGGACAGGGATCAGATACGCAGTATTTT
-	-	TRBV12-3/TRBV12-4	TRBJ1-5	CASSSTYPGEPQHF	TGTGCCAGCAGTTCAACCTACCCTGGGGAGCCCCAGCATTTT
-	TRBD2	TRBV7-6	TRBJ2-3	CASSSAQTSGGLTDTQYF	TGTGCCAGCAGCTCGGCGCAGACTAGCGGGGGGCTCACAGATACGCAGTATTTT
few	-	TRBV7-2	TRBJ2-2	CASSLALFANTGELFF	TGTGCCAGCAGCTTAGCGCTATTCGCGAACACCGGGGAGCTGTTTTTT
once	-	TRBV14	TRBJ1-1	CASSQDFIGEAFF	TGTGCCAGCAGCCAAGACTTCATAGGTGAAGCTTTCTTT
few	-	TRBV5-1	TRBJ2-3	CASSLGPTGTDTQYF	TGCGCCAGCAGCTTAGGCCCTACCGGCACAGATACGCAGTATTTT
-	-	TRBV7-2	TRBJ1-3	CASTKSRAGNTIYF	TGTGCCAGCACCAAAAGCCGCGCGGGAAACACCATATATTTT
few	-	TRBV7-9	TRBJ1-1	CASSLVVPQGLDTEAFF	TGTGCCAGCAGCTTAGTAGTGCCCCAGGGGTTGGACACTGAAGCTTTCTTT
-	TRBD1	TRBV18	TRBJ1-5	CASSPETGAQPQHF	TGTGCCAGCTCACCAGAGACAGGGGCTCAGCCCCAGCATTTT
few	-	TRBV24-1	TRBJ2-7	CATSAGELYEQYF	TGTGCCACCAGTGCCGGGGAGCTCTACGAGCAGTACTTC
few	-	TRBV10-3	TRBJ2-1	CAISPGGVRYNEQFF	TGTGCCATCAGTCCCGGAGGGGTGAGATACAATGAGCAGTTCTTC
few	TRBD1	TRBV5-1	TRBJ2-7	CASRRSGTGKTYEQYF	TGCGCCAGCAGGAGGTCCGGGACAGGGAAAACCTACGAGCAGTACTTC
-	-	TRBV6-1	TRBJ2-3	CASRGRGQYF	TGTGCCAGCAGGGGGCGGGGGCAATATTTT
few	-	TRBV29-1	TRBJ1-3	CSVEDPSEGYSGNTIYF	TGCAGCGTTGAAGATCCCAGCGAGGGCTACTCTGGAAACACCATATATTTT